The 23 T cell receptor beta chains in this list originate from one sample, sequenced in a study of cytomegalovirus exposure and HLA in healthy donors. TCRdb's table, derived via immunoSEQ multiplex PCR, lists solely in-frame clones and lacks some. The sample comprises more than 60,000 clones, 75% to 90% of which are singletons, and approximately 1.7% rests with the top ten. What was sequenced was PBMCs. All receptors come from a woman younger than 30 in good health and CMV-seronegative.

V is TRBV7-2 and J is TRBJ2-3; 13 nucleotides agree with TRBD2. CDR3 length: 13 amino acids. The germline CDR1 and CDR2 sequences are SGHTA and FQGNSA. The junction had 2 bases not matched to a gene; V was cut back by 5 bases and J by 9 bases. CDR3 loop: CASSKTSGGTQYF. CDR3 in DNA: TGTGCCAGCAGCAAGACTAGCGGGGGGACGCAGTATTTT.

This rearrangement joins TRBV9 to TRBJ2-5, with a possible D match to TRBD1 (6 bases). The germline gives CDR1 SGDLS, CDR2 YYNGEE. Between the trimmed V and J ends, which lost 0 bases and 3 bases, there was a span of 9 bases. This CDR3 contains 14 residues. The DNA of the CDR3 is TGTGCCAGCAGCGTAGAGGACAGAAAAGAGACCCAGTACTTC. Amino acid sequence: CASSVEDRKETQYF.

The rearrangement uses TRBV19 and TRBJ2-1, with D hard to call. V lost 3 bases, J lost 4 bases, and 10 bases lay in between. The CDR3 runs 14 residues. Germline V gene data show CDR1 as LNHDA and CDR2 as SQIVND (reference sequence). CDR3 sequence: CASSIRAPYNEQFF. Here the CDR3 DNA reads TGTGCCAGTAGTATTCGAGCCCCTTACAATGAGCAGTTCTTC.

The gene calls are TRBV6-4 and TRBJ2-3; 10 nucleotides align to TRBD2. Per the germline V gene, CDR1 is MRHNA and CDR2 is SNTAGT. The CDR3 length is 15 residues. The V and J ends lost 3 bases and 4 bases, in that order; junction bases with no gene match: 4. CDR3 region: CASSESSGSADTQYF. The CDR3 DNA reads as TGTGCCAGCAGTGAGTCTAGCGGGAGCGCAGATACGCAGTATTTT.

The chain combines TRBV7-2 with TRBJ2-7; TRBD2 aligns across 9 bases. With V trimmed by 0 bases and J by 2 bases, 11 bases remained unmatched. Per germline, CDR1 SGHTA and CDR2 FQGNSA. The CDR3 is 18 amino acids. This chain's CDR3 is CASSLATSGLGATYEQYF. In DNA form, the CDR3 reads TGTGCCAGCAGCTTAGCGACTAGCGGCCTAGGAGCGACCTACGAGCAGTACTTC. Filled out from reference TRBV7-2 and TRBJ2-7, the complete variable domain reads GAGVSQSPSNKVTEKGKDVELRCDPISGHTALYWYRQSLGQGLEFLIYFQGNSAPDKSGLPSDRFSAERTGGSVSTLTIQRTQQEDSAVYLCASSLATSGLGATYEQYFGPGTRLTVT.

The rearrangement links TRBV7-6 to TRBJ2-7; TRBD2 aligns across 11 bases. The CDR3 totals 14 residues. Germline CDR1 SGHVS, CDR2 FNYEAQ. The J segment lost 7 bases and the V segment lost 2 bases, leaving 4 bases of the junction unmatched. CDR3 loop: CASSLLAGGREQYF. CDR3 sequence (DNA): TGTGCCAGCAGCTTACTAGCGGGGGGTCGGGAGCAGTACTTC.

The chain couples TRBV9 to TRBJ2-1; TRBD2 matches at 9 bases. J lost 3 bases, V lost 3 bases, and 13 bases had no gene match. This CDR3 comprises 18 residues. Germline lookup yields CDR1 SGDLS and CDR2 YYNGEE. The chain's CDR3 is CASSAHVRGRALYNEQFF. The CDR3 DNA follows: TGTGCCAGCAGCGCCCATGTTCGCGGGAGGGCCCTCTACAATGAGCAGTTCTTC.

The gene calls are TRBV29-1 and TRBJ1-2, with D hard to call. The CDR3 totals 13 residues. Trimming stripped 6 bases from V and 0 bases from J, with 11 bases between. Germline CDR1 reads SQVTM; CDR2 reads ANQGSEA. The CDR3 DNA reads TGCAGCGTCCCCGATGCAGCTAACTATGGCTACACCTTC. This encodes CSVPDAANYGYTF.

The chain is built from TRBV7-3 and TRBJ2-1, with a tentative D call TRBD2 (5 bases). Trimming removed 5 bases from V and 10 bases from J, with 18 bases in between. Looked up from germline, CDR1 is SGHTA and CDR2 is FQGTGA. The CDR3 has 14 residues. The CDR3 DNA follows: TGTGCCAGCAGCAGATACACCGGACTGTCCGAGCAGTTCTTC. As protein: CASSRYTGLSEQFF. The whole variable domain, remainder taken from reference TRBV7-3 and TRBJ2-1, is GAGVSQTPSNKVTEKGKYVELRCDPISGHTALYWYRQSLGQGPEFLIYFQGTGAADDSGLPNDRFFAVRPEGSVSTLKIQRTERGDSAVYLCASSRYTGLSEQFFGPGTRLTVL.

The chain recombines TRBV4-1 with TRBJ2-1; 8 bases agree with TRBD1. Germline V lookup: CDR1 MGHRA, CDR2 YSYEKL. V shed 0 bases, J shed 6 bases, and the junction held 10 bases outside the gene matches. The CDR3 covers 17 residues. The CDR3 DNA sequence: TGCGCCAGCAGCCAAGATCTAGGACAGGGATACATCAATGAGCAGTTCTTC. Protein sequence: CASSQDLGQGYINEQFF.

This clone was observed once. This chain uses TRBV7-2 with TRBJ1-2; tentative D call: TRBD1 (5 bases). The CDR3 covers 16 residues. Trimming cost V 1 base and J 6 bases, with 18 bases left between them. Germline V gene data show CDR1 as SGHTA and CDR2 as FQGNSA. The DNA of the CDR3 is TGTGCCAGCAGCTTAGGCGGGACGGATTTTGGGGATGGCTACACCTTC. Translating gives CASSLGGTDFGDGYTF.

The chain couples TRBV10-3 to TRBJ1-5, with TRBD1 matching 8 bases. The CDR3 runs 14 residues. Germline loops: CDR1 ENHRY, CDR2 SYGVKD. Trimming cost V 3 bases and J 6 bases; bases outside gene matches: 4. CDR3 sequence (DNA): TGTGCCATCAGTGAATTACAGGGGGTTCAGCCCCAGCATTTT. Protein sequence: CAISELQGVQPQHF.

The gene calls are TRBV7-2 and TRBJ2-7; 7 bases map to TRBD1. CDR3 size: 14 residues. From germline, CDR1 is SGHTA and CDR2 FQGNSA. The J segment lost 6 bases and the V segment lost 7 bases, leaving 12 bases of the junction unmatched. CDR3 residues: CASTPTGLTPEQYF. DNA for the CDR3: TGTGCCAGCACCCCGACAGGGTTAACCCCCGAGCAGTACTTC.

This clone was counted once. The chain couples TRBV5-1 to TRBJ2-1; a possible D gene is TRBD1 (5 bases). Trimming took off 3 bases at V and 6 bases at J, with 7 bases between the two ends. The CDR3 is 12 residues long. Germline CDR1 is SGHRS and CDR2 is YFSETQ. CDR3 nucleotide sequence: TGCGCCAGCAGCTCTACAGGCAATGAGCAGTTCTTC. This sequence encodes CASSSTGNEQFF.

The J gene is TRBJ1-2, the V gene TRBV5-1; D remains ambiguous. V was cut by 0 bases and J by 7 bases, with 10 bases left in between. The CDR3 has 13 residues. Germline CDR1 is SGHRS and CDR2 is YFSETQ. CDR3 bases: TGCGCCAGCAGCTTGGTTTCCGAGGGTGGCTACACCTTC. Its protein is CASSLVSEGGYTF.

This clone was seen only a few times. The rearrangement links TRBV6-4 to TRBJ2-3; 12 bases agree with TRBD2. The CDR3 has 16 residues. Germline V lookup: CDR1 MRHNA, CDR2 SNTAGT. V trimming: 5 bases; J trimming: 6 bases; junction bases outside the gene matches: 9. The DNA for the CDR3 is TGTGCCAGCAGTCGGACTAGCGGGGACCAAGGCGATACGCAGTATTTT. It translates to CASSRTSGDQGDTQYF.

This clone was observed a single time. As DNA, the CDR3 is TGTGCCTGGAGTGGACTAGCGGGAACCACAGATACGCAGTATTTT. This encodes CAWSGLAGTTDTQYF. This chain connects TRBV30 to TRBJ2-3; 11 bases agree with TRBD2. CDR1 GTSNPN and CDR2 SVGIG come from the germline V gene (reference sequence). The CDR3 runs 15 residues. Unmatched junction bases numbered 2, after V lost 1 base and J lost 2 bases.

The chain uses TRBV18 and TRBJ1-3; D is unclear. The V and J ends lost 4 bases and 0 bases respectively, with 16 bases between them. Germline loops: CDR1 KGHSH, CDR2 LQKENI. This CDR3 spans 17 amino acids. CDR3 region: CASSQILGSSSGNTIYF. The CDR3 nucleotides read TGTGCCAGCTCACAAATTCTGGGCTCGAGCTCTGGAAACACCATATATTTT.

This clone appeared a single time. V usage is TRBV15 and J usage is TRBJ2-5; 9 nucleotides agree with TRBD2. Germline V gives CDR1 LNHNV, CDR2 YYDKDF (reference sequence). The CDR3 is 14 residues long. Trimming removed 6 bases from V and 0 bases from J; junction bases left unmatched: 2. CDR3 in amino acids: CATRAGGYQETQYF. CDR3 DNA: TGTGCCACCAGGGCGGGGGGGTACCAAGAGACCCAGTACTTC.

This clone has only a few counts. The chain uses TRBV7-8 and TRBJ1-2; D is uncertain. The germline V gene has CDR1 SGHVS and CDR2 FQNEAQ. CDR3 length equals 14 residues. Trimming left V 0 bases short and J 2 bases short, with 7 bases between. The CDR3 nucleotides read TGTGCCAGCAGCTTAGCGCAGAGGAACTATGGCTACACCTTC. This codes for CASSLAQRNYGYTF.

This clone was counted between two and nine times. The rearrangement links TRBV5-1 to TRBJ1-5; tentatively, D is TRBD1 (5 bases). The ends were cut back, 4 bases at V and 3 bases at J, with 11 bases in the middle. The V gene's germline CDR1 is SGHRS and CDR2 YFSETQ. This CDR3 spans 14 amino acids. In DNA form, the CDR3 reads TGCGCCAGCAGCCAACGACAGTTCAATCAGCCCCAGCATTTT. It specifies CASSQRQFNQPQHF. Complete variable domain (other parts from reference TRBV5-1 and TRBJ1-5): KAGVTQTPRYLIKTRGQQVTLSCSPISGHRSVSWYQQTPGQGLQFLFEYFSETQRNKGNFPGRFSGRQFSNSRSEMNVSTLELGDSALYLCASSQRQFNQPQHFGDGTRLSIL.

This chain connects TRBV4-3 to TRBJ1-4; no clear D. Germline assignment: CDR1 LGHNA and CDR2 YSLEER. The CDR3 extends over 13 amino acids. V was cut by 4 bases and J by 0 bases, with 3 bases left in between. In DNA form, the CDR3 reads TGCGCCAGCAGCCGTACAACTAATGAAAAACTGTTTTTT. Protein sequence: CASSRTTNEKLFF.

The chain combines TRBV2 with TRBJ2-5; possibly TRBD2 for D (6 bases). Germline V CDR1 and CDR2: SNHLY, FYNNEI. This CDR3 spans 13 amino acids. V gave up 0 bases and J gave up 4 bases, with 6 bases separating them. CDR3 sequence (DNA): TGTGCCAGCAGTGAAGCGGGACTAGAGACCCAGTACTTC. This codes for CASSEAGLETQYF.